This T cell receptor (beta chain) was recovered during a study of tumour-infiltrating T cells in Burkitt lymphoma. In the study overall: Productive clonality predicted overall and progression-free survival.

The CDR3 totals 15 residues. Germline CDR1 is GTSNPN and CDR2 is SVGIG (reference sequence). V lost 2 bases to trimming and J lost 7 bases, with 20 bases between them. The data were produced by immunoSEQ multiplex PCR, yet TCRdb's version contains in-frame clones alone and is incomplete. The sample consists of more than 1,500 clones, about a fifth of them appearing once. The chain joins TRBV30 to TRBJ1-2, with D possibly TRBD1 on 5 matching bases. This TCR derives from a human donor with diffuse large B-cell lymphoma. The sample taken for sequencing was tumor tissue. DNA of the CDR3: TGTGCCTGGAGTCTTAGGGCCAGGGTTTTAGGTGGCTACACCTTC. Its translation is CAWSLRARVLGGYTF.